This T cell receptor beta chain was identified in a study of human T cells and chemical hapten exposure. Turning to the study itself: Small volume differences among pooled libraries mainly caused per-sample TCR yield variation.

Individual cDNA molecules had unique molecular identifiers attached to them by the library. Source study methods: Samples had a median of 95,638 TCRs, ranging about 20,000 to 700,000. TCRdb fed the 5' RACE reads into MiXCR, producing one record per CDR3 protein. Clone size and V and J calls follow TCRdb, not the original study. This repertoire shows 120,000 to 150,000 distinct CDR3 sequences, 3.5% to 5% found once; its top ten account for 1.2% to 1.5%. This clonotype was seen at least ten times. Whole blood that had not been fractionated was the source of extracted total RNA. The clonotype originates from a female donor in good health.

The CDR3 loop reads CASSSSGPVYEQYF. In nucleotides, the CDR3 is TGTGCCAGCTCCTCCAGCGGCCCCGTTTACGAGCAGTACTTC. The chain links TRBV27 to TRBJ2-7; possibly TRBD2 for D (5 bases). The CDR3 has 14 residues. V lost 8 bases, J lost 4 bases, and 18 bases lay in between. From germline, CDR1 is MNHEY and CDR2 SMNVEV (reference sequence).